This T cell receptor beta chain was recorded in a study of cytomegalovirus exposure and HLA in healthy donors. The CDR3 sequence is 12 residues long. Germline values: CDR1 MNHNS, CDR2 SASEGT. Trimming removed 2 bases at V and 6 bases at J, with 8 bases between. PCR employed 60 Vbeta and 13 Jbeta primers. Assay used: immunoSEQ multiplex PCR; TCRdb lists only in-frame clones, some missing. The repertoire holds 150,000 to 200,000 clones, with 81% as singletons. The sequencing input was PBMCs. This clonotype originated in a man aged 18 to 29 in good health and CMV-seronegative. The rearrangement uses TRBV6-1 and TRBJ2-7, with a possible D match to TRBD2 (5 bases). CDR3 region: CASSEYGGEQYF. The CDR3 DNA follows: TGTGCCAGCAGTGAATACGGAGGCGAGCAGTACTTC.